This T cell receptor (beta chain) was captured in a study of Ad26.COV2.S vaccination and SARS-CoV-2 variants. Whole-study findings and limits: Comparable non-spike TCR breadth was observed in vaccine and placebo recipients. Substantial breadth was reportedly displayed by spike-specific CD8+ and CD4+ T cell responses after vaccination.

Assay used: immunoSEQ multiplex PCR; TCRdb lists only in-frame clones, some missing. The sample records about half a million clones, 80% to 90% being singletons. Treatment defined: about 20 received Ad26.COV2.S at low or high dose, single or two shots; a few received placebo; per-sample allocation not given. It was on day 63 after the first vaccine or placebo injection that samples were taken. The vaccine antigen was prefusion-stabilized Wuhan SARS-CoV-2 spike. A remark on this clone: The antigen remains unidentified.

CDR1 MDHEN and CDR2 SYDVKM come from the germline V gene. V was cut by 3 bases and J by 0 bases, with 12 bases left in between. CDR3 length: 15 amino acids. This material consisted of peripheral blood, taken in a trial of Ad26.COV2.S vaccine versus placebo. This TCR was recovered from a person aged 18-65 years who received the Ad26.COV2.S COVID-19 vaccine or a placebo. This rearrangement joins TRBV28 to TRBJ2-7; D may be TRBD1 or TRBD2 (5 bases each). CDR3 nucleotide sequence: TGTGCCAGCAGTTTCGGGGCTAGCAACTCCTACGAGCAGTACTTC. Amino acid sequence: CASSFGASNSYEQYF.